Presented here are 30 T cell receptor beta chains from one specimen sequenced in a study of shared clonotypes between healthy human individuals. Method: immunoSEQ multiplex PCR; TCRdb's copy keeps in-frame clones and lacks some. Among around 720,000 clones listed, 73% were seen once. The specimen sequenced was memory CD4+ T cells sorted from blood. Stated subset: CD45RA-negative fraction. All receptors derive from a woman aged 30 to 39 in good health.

The CDR3 protein is CASSKTGSRPEAFF. For the CDR3, the DNA is TGTGCCAGCAGTAAGACAGGGTCTCGGCCTGAAGCTTTCTTT. The V and J genes are TRBV6-1 and TRBJ1-1, with TRBD1 matching 7 bases. Per the germline V gene, CDR1 is MNHNS and CDR2 is SASEGT. V trimming: 5 bases; J trimming: 6 bases; junction bases outside the gene matches: 9. There are 14 residues in the CDR3.

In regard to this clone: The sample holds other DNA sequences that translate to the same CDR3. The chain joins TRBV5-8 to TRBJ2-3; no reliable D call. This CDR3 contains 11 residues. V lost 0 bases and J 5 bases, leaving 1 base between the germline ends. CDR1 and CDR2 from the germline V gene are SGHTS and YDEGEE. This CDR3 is CASSLVDTQYF. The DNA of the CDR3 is TGTGCCAGCAGCTTGGTAGATACGCAGTATTTT.

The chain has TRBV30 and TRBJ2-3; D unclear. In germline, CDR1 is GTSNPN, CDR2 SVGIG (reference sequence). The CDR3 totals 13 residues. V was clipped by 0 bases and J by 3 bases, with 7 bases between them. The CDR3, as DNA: TGTGCCTGGAGTGTACGAGAAACAGATACGCAGTATTTT. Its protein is CAWSVRETDTQYF.

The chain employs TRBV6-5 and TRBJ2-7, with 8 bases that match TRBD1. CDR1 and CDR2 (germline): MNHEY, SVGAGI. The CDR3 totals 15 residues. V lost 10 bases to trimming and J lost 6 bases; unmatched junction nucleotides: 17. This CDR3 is CATGSPMTGVGEQYF. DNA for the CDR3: TGTGCCACCGGCAGTCCGATGACAGGGGTTGGCGAGCAGTACTTC.

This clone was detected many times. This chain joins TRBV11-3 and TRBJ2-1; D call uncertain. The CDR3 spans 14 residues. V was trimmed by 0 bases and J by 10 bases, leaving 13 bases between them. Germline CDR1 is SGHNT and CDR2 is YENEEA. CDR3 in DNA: TGTGCCAGCAGCTTAGATCGAAACCTGCGGGAGCAGTTCTTC. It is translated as CASSLDRNLREQFF.

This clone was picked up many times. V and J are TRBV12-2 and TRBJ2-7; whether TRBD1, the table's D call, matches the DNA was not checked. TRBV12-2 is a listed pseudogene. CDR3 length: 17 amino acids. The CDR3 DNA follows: TGTGCAAGTCGCTTAGTTACCGACAGGGCTAACTCCTACGAGCAGTACTTC. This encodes CASRLVTDRANSYEQYF.

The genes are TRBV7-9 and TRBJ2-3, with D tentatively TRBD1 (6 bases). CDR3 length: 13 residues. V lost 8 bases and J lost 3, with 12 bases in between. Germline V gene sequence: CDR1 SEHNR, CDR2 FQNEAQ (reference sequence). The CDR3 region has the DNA TGTGCCAGCGGAATAGGGGGTACAGATACGCAGTATTTT. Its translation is CASGIGGTDTQYF.

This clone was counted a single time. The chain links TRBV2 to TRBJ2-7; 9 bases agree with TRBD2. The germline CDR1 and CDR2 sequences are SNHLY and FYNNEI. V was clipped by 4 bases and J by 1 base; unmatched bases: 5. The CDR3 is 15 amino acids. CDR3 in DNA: TGTGCCAGCAGTGTGGTAGCGGGAGCATCCTACGAGCAGTACTTC. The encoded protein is CASSVVAGASYEQYF.

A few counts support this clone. The CDR3 loop reads CASSLGTASSGNTIYF. The CDR3 coding sequence is TGTGCCAGCAGCCTAGGGACGGCCAGCTCTGGAAACACCATATATTTT. The chain links TRBV7-3 to TRBJ1-3; D is perhaps TRBD1 (5 bases). V was shortened by 5 bases and J by 0 bases, with 14 bases between the two germline ends. This CDR3 has 16 amino acids. The germline V gene encodes CDR1 SGHTA and CDR2 FQGTGA.

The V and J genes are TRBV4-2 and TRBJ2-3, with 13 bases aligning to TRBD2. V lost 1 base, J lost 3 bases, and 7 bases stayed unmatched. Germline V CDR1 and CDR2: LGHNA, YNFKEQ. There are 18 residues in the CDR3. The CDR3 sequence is CASSQGHRTSGSTDTQYF. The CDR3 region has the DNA TGTGCCAGCAGCCAAGGACATCGGACTAGCGGGAGTACAGATACGCAGTATTTT.

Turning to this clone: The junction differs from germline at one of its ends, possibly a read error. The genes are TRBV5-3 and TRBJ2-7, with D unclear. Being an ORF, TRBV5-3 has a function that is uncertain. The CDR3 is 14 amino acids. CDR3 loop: CASSLEYMGREQYF. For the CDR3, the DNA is TGTGCCAGCAGCTTGGAATATATGGGCCGCGAGCAGTACTTC.

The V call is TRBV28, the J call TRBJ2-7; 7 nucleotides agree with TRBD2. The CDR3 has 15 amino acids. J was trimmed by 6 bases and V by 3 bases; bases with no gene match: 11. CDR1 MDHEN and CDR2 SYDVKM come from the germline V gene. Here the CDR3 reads CASSFASGGVPEQYF. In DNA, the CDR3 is TGTGCCAGCAGTTTTGCGTCGGGAGGAGTCCCCGAGCAGTACTTC.

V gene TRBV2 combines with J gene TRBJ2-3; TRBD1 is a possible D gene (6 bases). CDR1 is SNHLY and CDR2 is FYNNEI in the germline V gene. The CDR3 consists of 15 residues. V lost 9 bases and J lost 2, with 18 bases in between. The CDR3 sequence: CAREQQGAFTDTQYF. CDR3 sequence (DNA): TGTGCCAGAGAACAACAGGGAGCTTTCACAGATACGCAGTATTTT. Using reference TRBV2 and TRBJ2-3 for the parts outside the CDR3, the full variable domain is EPEVTQTPSHQVTQMGQEVILRCVPISNHLYFYWYRQILGQKVEFLVSFYNNEISEKSEIFDDQFSVERPDGSNFTLKIRSTKLEDSAMYFCAREQQGAFTDTQYFGPGTRLTVL.

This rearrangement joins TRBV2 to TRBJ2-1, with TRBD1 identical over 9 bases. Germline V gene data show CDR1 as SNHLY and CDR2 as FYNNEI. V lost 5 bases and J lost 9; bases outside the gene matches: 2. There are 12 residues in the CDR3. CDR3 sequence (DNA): TGTGCCAGCAGTCTACAGGGGGCTGAGCAGTTCTTC. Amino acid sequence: CASSLQGAEQFF.

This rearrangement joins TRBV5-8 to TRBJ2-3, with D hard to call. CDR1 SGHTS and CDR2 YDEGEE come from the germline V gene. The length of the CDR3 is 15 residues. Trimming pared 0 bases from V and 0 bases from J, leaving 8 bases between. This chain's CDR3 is CASSLAIDSTDTQYF. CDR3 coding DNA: TGTGCCAGCAGCTTGGCAATAGACAGCACAGATACGCAGTATTTT. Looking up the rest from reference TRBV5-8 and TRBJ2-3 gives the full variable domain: EAGVTQSPTHLIKTRGQQATLRCSPISGHTSVYWYQQALGLGLQFLLWYDEGEERNRGNFPPRFSGRQFPNYSSELNVNALELEDSALYLCASSLAIDSTDTQYFGPGTRLTVL.

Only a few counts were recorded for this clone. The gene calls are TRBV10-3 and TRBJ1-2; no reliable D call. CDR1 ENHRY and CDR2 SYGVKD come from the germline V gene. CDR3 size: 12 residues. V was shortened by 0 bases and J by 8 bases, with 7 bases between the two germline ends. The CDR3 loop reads CAISESLPGYTF. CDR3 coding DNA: TGTGCCATCAGTGAGTCCCTCCCAGGCTACACCTTC.

CDR3 loop: CASSVLGETQYF. The CDR3, as DNA: TGCGCCAGCAGTGTTCTAGGGGAGACCCAGTACTTC. The gene calls are TRBV10-2 and TRBJ2-5; D gene ambiguous. CDR3 size: 12 residues. V lost 4 bases and J lost 5, with 8 bases in between. CDR1 and CDR2 (germline): WSHSY, SAAADI.

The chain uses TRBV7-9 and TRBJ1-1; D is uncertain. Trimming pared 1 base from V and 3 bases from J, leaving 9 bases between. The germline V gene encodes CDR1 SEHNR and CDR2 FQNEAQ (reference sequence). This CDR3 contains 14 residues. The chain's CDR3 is CASSLGRAHTEAFF. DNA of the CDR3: TGTGCCAGCAGCTTAGGGCGGGCGCACACTGAAGCTTTCTTT.

CDR3 sequence reads: CATSRTLGLEGPQHF. The CDR3 nucleotides are TGTGCCACCAGCCGTACCCTTGGGCTGGAGGGTCCCCAGCATTTT. This chain uses TRBV15 with TRBJ1-5; D unresolved. The CDR3 consists of 15 residues. V was trimmed by 5 bases and J by 10 bases, leaving 21 bases between them. CDR1 LNHNV and CDR2 YYDKDF come from the germline V gene (reference sequence).

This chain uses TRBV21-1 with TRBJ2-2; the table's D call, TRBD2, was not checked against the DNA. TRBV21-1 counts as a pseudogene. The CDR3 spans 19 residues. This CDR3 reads CASSKVRLAGGPNTGELFF. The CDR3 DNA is TGTGCCAGCAGCAAAGTTAGGCTAGCGGGAGGCCCGAACACCGGGGAGCTGTTTTTT.

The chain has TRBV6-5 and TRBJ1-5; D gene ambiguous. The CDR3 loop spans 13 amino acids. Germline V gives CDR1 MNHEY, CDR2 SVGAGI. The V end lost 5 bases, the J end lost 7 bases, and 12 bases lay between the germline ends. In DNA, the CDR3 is TGTGCCAGCAGTGCAAGGACGGTGCAGCCCCAGCATTTT. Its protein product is CASSARTVQPQHF.

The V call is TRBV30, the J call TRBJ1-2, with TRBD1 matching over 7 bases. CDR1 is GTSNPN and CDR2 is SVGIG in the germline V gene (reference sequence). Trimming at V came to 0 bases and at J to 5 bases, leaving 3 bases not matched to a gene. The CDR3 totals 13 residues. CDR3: CAWSVQGTYGYTF. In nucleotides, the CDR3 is TGTGCCTGGAGTGTACAGGGGACATATGGCTACACCTTC.

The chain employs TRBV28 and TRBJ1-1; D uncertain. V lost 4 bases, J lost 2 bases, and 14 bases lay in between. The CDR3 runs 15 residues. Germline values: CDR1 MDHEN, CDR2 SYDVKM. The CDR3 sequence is CASSSGSWENTEAFF. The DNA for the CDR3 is TGTGCCAGCAGTTCGGGGAGTTGGGAAAACACTGAAGCTTTCTTT. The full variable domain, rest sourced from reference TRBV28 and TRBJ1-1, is DVKVTQSSRYLVKRTGEKVFLECVQDMDHENMFWYRQDPGLGLRLIYFSYDVKMKEKGDIPEGYSVSREKKERFSLILESASTNQTSMYLCASSSGSWENTEAFFGQGTRLTVV.

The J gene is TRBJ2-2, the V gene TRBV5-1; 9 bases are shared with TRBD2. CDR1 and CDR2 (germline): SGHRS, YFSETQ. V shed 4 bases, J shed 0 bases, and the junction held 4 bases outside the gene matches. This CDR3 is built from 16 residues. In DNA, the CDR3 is TGCGCCAGCAGCCCTCTAGCGGGGACGAACACCGGGGAGCTGTTTTTT. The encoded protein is CASSPLAGTNTGELFF.

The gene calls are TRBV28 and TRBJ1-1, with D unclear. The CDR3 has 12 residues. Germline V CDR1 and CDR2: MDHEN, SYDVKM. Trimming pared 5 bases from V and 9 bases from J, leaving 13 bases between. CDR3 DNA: TGTGCCAGCAGTCAGGTCGCCTTCCAAGCTTTCTTT. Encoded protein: CASSQVAFQAFF.

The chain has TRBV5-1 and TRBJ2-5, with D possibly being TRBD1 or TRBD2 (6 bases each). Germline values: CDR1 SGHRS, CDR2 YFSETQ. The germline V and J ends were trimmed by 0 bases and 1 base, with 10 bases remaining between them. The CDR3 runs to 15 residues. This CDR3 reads CASSLATGAQETQYF. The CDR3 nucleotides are TGCGCCAGCAGCTTGGCCACGGGGGCCCAAGAGACCCAGTACTTC.

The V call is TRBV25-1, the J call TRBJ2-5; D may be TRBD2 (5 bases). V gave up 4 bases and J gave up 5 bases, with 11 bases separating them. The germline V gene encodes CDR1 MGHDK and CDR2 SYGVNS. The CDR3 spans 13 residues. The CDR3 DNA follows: TGTGCCAGCAGTGGTCCTAGCCGGGAGACCCAGTACTTC. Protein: CASSGPSRETQYF.

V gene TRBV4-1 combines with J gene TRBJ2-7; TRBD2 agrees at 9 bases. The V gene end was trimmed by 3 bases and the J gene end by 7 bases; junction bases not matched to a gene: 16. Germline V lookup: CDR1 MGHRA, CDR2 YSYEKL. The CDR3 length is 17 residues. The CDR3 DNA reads TGCGCCAGCAGCCAGGGGTACCCGGGCGGGAGGGCGGGAGAGCAGTACTTC. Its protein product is CASSQGYPGGRAGEQYF.

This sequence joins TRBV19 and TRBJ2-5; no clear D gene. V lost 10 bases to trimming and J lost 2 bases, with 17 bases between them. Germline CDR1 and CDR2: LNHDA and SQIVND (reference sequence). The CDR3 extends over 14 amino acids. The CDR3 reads CATSQRTPQETQYF. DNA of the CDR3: TGTGCCACCTCACAGAGGACGCCTCAAGAGACCCAGTACTTC.

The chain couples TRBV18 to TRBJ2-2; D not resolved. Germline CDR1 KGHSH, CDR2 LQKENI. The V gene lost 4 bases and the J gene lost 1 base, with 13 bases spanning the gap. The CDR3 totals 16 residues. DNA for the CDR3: TGTGCCAGCTCACAAAGACAAATTAAGAACACCGGGGAGCTGTTTTTT. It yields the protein CASSQRQIKNTGELFF.